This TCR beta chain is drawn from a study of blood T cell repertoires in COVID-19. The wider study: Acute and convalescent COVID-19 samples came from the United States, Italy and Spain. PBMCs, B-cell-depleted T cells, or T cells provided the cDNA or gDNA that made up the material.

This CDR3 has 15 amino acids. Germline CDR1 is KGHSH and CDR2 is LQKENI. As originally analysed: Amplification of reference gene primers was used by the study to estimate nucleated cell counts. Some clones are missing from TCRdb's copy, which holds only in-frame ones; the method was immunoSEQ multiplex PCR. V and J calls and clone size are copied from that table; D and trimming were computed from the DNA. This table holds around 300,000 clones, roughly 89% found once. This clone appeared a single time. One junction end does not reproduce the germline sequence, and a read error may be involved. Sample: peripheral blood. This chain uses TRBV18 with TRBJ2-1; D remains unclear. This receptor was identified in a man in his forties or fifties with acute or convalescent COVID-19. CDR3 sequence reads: CATSELSATYNEQFF. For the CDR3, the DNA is TGTGCCACCTCAGAGTTATCCGCAACCTACAATGAGCAGTTCTTC.